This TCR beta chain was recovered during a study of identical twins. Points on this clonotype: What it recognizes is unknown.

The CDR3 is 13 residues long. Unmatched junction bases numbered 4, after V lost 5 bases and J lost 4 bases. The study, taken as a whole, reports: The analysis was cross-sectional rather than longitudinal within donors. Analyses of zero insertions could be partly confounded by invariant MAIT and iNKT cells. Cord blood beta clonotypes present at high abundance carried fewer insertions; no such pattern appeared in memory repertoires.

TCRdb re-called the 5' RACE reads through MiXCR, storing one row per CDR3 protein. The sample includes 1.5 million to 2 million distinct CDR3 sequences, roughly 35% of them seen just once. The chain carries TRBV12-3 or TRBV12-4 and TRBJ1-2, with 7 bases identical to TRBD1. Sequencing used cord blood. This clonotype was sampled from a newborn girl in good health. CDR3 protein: CASSNRGLYGYTF. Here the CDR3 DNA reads TGTGCCAGCAGTAACAGGGGACTCTATGGCTACACCTTC.